Below, one TCR beta chain is given with its context. The sample is drawn from a study of blood T cell repertoires in COVID-19. The table came from immunoSEQ multiplex PCR; TCRdb's copy has only in-frame clones and leaves some out. The table lists tens of thousands of clones, nearly 80% of them singletons. The CDR3 runs to 12 residues. In germline, CDR1 is SGDLS, CDR2 YYNGEE. V lost 3 bases, J lost 5 bases, and 8 bases lay in between. This clonotype originated in a woman in her 70s with acute or convalescent COVID-19. Sequencing was performed on peripheral blood. The rearrangement links TRBV9 to TRBJ2-5; tentative D call: TRBD1 (5 bases). CDR3 protein: CASSAKGETQYF. The CDR3 DNA reads as TGTGCCAGCAGCGCTAAGGGGGAGACCCAGTACTTC.